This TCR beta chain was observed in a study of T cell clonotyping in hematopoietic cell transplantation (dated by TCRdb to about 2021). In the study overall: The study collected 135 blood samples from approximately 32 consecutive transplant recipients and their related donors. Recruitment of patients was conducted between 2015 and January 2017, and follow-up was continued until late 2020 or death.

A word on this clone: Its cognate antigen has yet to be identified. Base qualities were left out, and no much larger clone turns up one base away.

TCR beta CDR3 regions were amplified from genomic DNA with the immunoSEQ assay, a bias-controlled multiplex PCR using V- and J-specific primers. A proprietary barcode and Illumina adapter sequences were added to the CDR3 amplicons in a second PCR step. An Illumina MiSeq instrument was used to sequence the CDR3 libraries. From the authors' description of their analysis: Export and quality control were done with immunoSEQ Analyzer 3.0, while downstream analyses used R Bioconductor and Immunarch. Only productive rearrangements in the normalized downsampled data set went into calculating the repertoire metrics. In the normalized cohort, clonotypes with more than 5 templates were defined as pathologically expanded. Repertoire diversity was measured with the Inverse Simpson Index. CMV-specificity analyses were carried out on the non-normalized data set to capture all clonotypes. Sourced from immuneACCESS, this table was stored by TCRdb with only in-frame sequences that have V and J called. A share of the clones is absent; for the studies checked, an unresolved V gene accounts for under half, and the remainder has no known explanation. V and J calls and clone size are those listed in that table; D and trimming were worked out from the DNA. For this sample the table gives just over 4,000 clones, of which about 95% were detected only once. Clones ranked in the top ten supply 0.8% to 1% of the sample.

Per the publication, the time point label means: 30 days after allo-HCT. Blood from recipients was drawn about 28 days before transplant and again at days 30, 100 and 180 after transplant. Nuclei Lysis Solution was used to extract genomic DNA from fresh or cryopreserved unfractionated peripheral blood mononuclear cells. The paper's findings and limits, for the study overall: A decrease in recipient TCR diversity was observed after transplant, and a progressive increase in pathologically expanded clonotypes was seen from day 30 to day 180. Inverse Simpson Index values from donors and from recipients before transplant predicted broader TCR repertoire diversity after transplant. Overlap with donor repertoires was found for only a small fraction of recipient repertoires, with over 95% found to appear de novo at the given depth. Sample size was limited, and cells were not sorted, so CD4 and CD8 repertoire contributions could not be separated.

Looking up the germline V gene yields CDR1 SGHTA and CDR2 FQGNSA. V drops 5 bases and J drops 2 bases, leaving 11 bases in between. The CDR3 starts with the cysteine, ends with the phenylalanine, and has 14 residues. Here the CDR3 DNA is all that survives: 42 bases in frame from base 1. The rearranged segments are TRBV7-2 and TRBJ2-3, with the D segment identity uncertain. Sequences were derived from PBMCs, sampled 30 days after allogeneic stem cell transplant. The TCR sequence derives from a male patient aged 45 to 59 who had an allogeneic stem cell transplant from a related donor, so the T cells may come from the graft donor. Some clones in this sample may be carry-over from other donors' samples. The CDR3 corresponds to CASSADGYTDTQYF. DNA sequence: TGTGCCAGCAGCGCGGACGGCTACACAGATACGCAGTATTTT.